The rows below give T cell receptor beta chains drawn from one sample of a study of radiotherapy plus CTLA-4 blockade in lung cancer. Libraries were prepared by immunoSEQ multiplex PCR; TCRdb keeps only in-frame clonotypes and omits some of them. The sample carries approximately 47,000 clones, 82% recorded once. The sequencing used peripheral blood, collected from a patient treated with radiotherapy plus ipilimumab. Receptor source: a human donor with non-small cell lung cancer who had stable disease on radiotherapy plus ipilimumab. Both conserved end residues are part of each CDR3. A D gene is named only where the DNA matches it firmly. Not every row has a clone size; where given, it reads once, few, many or a size class.

size: -; V: TRBV10-3; D: -; J: TRBJ2-7; DNA: TGTGCCATCAGTCCGGTAGGGCCGGGAGAGCAGTACTTC; CDR3: CAISPVGPGEQYF
size: -; V: TRBV4-1; D: TRBD2; J: TRBJ2-2; DNA: TGCGCCAGCAGTTACGGGACTAGCGGGAGAGTCGGGGAGCTGTTTTTT; CDR3: CASSYGTSGRVGELFF
size: -; V: TRBV5-6; D: -; J: TRBJ2-7; DNA: TGTGCCAGCAGCTTGGATGCGGGTAGCTCCTACGAGCAGTACTTC; CDR3: CASSLDAGSSYEQYF
size: once; V: TRBV7-9; D: TRBD2; J: TRBJ2-1; DNA: TGTGCCAGCAGCTTTATTTCGGCGGGAGGTAATGAGCAGTTCTTC; CDR3: CASSFISAGGNEQFF
size: -; V: TRBV5-1; D: TRBD1; J: TRBJ1-2; DNA: TGCGCCAGCAGCGTCCCGGGACAGATTAACTATGGCTACACCTTC; CDR3: CASSVPGQINYGYTF
size: -; V: TRBV5-4; D: TRBD2; J: TRBJ2-7; DNA: TGTGCCAGCAGCCCCGTTGGCGCTAGCGGGTCCTACGAGCAGTACTTC; CDR3: CASSPVGASGSYEQYF
size: -; V: TRBV19; D: TRBD2; J: TRBJ2-2; DNA: TGTGCCAGTAGTAGGGCTAGCGGGAGGGCCCGGACCGGGGAGCTGTTTTTT; CDR3: CASSRASGRARTGELFF
size: -; V: TRBV30; D: -; J: TRBJ2-5; DNA: TGTGCCTGGACCCGGGTGGGAGCCCCAGGAGAGACCCAGTACTTC; CDR3: CAWTRVGAPGETQYF
size: -; V: TRBV18; D: -; J: TRBJ1-5; DNA: TGTGCCAGCTCCCCGATATCCCCCAGGGCCAGGAAGCCCCAGCATTTT; CDR3: CASSPISPRARKPQHF
size: -; V: TRBV5-1; D: -; J: TRBJ2-3; DNA: TGCGCCAGCAGCTCCAGAGGAGTCGTTGCTTCGGGGGATATTGGGGCGCAGTATTTT; CDR3: CASSSRGVVASGDIGAQYF
size: -; V: TRBV9; D: TRBD2; J: TRBJ2-5; DNA: TGTGCCAGCAGCGTGGGTGGACTAGGATTGATGGAGACCCAGTACTTC; CDR3: CASSVGGLGLMETQYF
size: -; V: TRBV28; D: TRBD2; J: TRBJ2-1; DNA: TGTGCCAGCAGTTCTATAGCGGGAGTCTCCTACAATGAGCAGTTCTTC; CDR3: CASSSIAGVSYNEQFF
size: -; V: TRBV11-3; D: TRBD2; J: TRBJ2-1; DNA: TGTGCCAGCAGCTTAAGGGTAGCGGGGGGTTCGGATGAGCAGTTCTTC; CDR3: CASSLRVAGGSDEQFF
size: once; V: TRBV28; D: TRBD1; J: TRBJ2-3; DNA: TGTGCCAGCAGTTTCGCAGGGGGAGAGACAGATACGCAGTATTTT; CDR3: CASSFAGGETDTQYF
size: -; V: TRBV5-4; D: -; J: TRBJ2-7; DNA: TGTGCCAGCAGCTTGGCTGGGAGATCCTACGAGCAGTACTTC; CDR3: CASSLAGRSYEQYF
size: -; V: TRBV5-1; D: TRBD2; J: TRBJ2-5; DNA: TGCGCCAGCAGCTTGGGCGGGAGAAAAGGGGAGACCCAGTACTTC; CDR3: CASSLGGRKGETQYF
size: -; V: TRBV30; D: TRBD2; J: TRBJ2-5; DNA: TGTGCCTGGAATCTAGCGGGAGGGGCTGGGGAGACCCAGTACTTC; CDR3: CAWNLAGGAGETQYF
size: -; V: TRBV13; D: TRBD2; J: TRBJ2-3; DNA: TGTGCCAGCAGCTCAGGGACTAGCGGGGGAAGCACAGATACGCAGTATTTT; CDR3: CASSSGTSGGSTDTQYF
size: once; V: TRBV5-4; D: TRBD1; J: TRBJ1-1; DNA: TGTGCCAGCAGCCAAGGGACAGGGGGCCTTACTGAAGCTTTCTTT; CDR3: CASSQGTGGLTEAFF
size: -; V: TRBV30; D: -; J: TRBJ2-7; DNA: TGTGCCTCCCCTGAGATCCACCGGGACATTTCGTGGGGAAGCTCCTACGAGCAGTACTTC; CDR3: CASPEIHRDISWGSSYEQYF
size: -; V: TRBV2; D: -; J: TRBJ2-3; DNA: TGTGCCAGCAGTGAAGCGCTTCGCAGCGACACAGATACGCAGTATTTT; CDR3: CASSEALRSDTDTQYF
size: -; V: TRBV28; D: -; J: TRBJ1-5; DNA: TGTGCCAGCAGTTTCGGGTCTGGCAATCAGCCCCAGCATTTT; CDR3: CASSFGSGNQPQHF
size: -; V: TRBV5-6; D: TRBD1; J: TRBJ2-1; DNA: TGTGCCAGCAGCCGTCAATCCGGGACAGGGAAATTCACGGATGAGCAGTTCTTC; CDR3: CASSRQSGTGKFTDEQFF
size: -; V: TRBV10-3; D: TRBD1; J: TRBJ2-5; DNA: TGTGCCATCAGTGAGTCAGCAGGGGGTCAAGAGACCCAGTACTTC; CDR3: CAISESAGGQETQYF
size: -; V: TRBV18; D: TRBD2; J: TRBJ2-7; DNA: TGTGCCAGCTCACCGATAGTAGCGGGAGGGTCCCCTAACGAGCAGTACTTC; CDR3: CASSPIVAGGSPNEQYF
size: -; V: TRBV28; D: -; J: TRBJ1-2; DNA: TGTGCCAGCAGGGGGAGGAACTATGGCTACACCTTC; CDR3: CASRGRNYGYTF
size: -; V: TRBV2; D: TRBD1; J: TRBJ1-5; DNA: TGTGCCAGCAGGTGGACAGGGGCTGGTCAGCCCCAGCATTTT; CDR3: CASRWTGAGQPQHF
size: -; V: TRBV30; D: -; J: TRBJ2-3; DNA: TGTGCCTGGACCCCTTTCACAGATACGCAGTATTTT; CDR3: CAWTPFTDTQYF
size: -; V: TRBV25-1; D: -; J: TRBJ2-1; DNA: TGTGCCAGCAGTGACAGGATTAATGAGCAGTTCTTC; CDR3: CASSDRINEQFF
size: -; V: TRBV9; D: -; J: TRBJ1-1; DNA: TGTGCCAGCAGCGATTTTGGACTGGAAGGGACTGAAGCTTTCTTT; CDR3: CASSDFGLEGTEAFF
size: -; V: TRBV21-1; D: -; J: TRBJ2-1; DNA: TGTGCCAGCAGCGCGAGCGGGGGGGCGGGCGGTGAGCAGTTCTTC; CDR3: CASSASGGAGGEQFF
size: once; V: TRBV9; D: -; J: TRBJ2-7; DNA: TGTGCCAGCAGCGTAGGGGGAGACTCCTACGAGCAGTACTTC; CDR3: CASSVGGDSYEQYF
size: -; V: TRBV29-1; D: -; J: TRBJ1-1; DNA: TGCAGCGTTGTCCCCCAGAACACTGAAGCTTTCTTT; CDR3: CSVVPQNTEAFF
size: -; V: TRBV2; D: TRBD2; J: TRBJ2-1; DNA: TGTGCCAGCAGTGGGACTAGCGGGAATAGTGAGCAGTTCTTC; CDR3: CASSGTSGNSEQFF
size: -; V: TRBV9; D: TRBD2; J: TRBJ2-7; DNA: TGTGCCAGCAGCCCCTACAGTCAAGCGGGAGAGTCCGAGCAGTACTTC; CDR3: CASSPYSQAGESEQYF